In its sample, the clone carrying this T cell receptor beta chain was seen many times. What it recognizes is unknown. HTBI primers from iRepertoire and Arm-PCR of CDR3 regions yielded the TCR beta libraries. TCRdb recomputed calls from the multiplex PCR reads with MiXCR, one row per CDR3 protein. Of roughly 610,000 distinct CDR3 sequences in the sample, around 15% were seen once. Time point reported: newly diagnosed GD, antithyroid drugs for less than 3 months. With RNA extracted from PBMCs as input, the TCR library was made. The sample is drawn from a study of regulatory T cells in long-lasting Graves disease. General study results and limits: TCR diversity was lower in persistent Graves' patients than in newly diagnosed ones.

Germline loops: CDR1 MNHNS, CDR2 SASEGT. CDR3 length equals 14 residues. The V segment lost 6 bases and the J segment 2 bases; nucleotides outside the gene matches: 4. In addition, the sample was reused for a study of T cells in Graves' hyperthyroidism and ophthalmopathy.

The sequence derives from a woman aged 25 to 39 with Graves disease. The starting material was peripheral blood mononuclear cells (PBMCs), obtained at new diagnosis, from a patient treated with antithyroid drugs. The rearrangement links TRBV6-1 to TRBJ1-2; 9 bases match TRBD1. The CDR3 region is CASRRDRDNYGYTF. The CDR3 coding sequence is TGTGCCAGCAGAAGGGACAGGGACAACTATGGCTACACCTTC.